Below are 13 T cell receptor beta chains sequenced from a single sample in a study of Ad26.COV2.S vaccination and SARS-CoV-2 variants. The data were produced by immunoSEQ multiplex PCR, yet TCRdb's version contains in-frame clones alone and is incomplete. The data contain roughly 500,000 clones, around nine tenths of them singletons. This sample's treatment: roughly 19 received Ad26.COV2.S at low or high dose, single or two shots; five or six received placebo; per-sample allocation not given. Sampling was performed 63 days after the first vaccine or placebo injection. The sample consisted of peripheral blood, taken in a trial of Ad26.COV2.S vaccine versus placebo. Every receptor here comes from a person between 18 and 65 years old who received the Ad26.COV2.S COVID-19 vaccine or a placebo.

The chain employs TRBV9 and TRBJ2-2; D perhaps matches TRBD2 (5 bases). CDR1 and CDR2 (germline): SGDLS, YYNGEE. The V end lost 1 base, the J end lost 7 bases, and 8 bases lay between the germline ends. The CDR3 loop spans 13 amino acids. The CDR3 spells CASSVTAGGELFF. The CDR3 DNA follows: TGTGCCAGCAGCGTAACGGCGGGCGGGGAGCTGTTTTTT.

The CDR3 sequence is CASREAGTRSYNEQFF. The CDR3, as DNA: TGTGCCAGTAGAGAAGCCGGGACTCGATCCTACAATGAGCAGTTCTTC. This sequence joins TRBV19 and TRBJ2-1, with D perhaps matching TRBD2 (6 bases). In germline, CDR1 is LNHDA, CDR2 SQIVND (reference sequence). The CDR3 covers 16 residues. V lost 6 bases and J lost 1, with 16 bases in between.

The gene calls are TRBV18 and TRBJ1-1, with D possibly being TRBD1 (5 bases). This CDR3 has 12 amino acids. Germline loops: CDR1 KGHSH, CDR2 LQKENI. Trimming removed 4 bases at V and 8 bases at J, with 11 bases between. The CDR3 DNA reads as TGTGCCAGCTCACTTGGAAGGGACGAAGCTTTCTTT. The encoded protein is CASSLGRDEAFF. Using reference TRBV18 and TRBJ1-1 for the parts outside the CDR3, the full variable domain is NAGVMQNPRHLVRRRGQEARLRCSPMKGHSHVYWYRQLPEEGLKFMVYLQKENIIDESGMPKERFSAEFPKEGPSILRIQQVVRGDSAAYFCASSLGRDEAFFGQGTRLTVV.

The chain carries TRBV2 and TRBJ2-7; the match to TRBD2 covers 13 bases. With 6 bases clipped from V and 2 bases from J, the junction kept 10 bases outside the gene matches. The germline V gene has CDR1 SNHLY and CDR2 FYNNEI. The CDR3 sequence is 17 residues long. In DNA, the CDR3 is TGTGCCAGCAGCTTTAGGACTAGCGGGAGCCCAACCTACGAGCAGTACTTC. Translation: CASSFRTSGSPTYEQYF.

The chain couples TRBV28 to TRBJ1-2; D is unresolved. The CDR3 length is 13 residues. Germline lookup yields CDR1 MDHEN and CDR2 SYDVKM. V dropped 5 bases and J dropped 8 bases, with 15 bases sitting between them. The CDR3 nucleotides are TGTGCCAGCAGTCAAACTCCCTTATTGGGCTACACCTTC. As protein: CASSQTPLLGYTF.

In the case of this clone: One junction end disagrees with the germline gene, perhaps due to a read error. The V call is TRBV2, the J call TRBJ1-1; D is unresolved. This CDR3 region has 10 residues. Germline V gives CDR1 SNHLY, CDR2 FYNNEI. CDR3 sequence reads: CASSRVREEF. The DNA for the CDR3 is TGTGCCAGCAGTCGGGTCCGGGAGGAATTT.

The V and J genes are TRBV2 and TRBJ1-5; 7 bases line up with TRBD1. CDR1 is SNHLY, CDR2 FYNNEI, per germline. Germline trimming cut 5 bases from V and 5 bases from J; bases unmatched to any gene: 6. This CDR3 contains 14 residues. CDR3 DNA sequence: TGTGCCAGCAGTCAGGACAGGTCTTATCAGCCCCAGCATTTT. Translated: CASSQDRSYQPQHF.

The rearrangement uses TRBV5-1 and TRBJ2-7; the D call may be TRBD1 or TRBD2 (5 bases each). Trimming shortened V by 1 base and J by 2 bases, and 13 bases separated the two germline ends. This CDR3 has 15 amino acids. The V gene's germline CDR1 is SGHRS and CDR2 YFSETQ. CDR3 DNA sequence: TGCGCCAGCAGCTTGCCCCGCCAGGGAGCCTACGAGCAGTACTTC. Its translation is CASSLPRQGAYEQYF.

The rearrangement joins TRBV4-3 to TRBJ2-7; 7 positions agree with TRBD1. The length of the CDR3 is 14 residues. Trimming at V came to 1 base and at J to 5 bases, leaving 5 bases not matched to a gene. Germline lookup yields CDR1 LGHNA and CDR2 YSLEER. The CDR3 coding sequence is TGCGCCAGCAGCCAAGGACAGGGAAAGGACGAGCAGTACTTC. Translated, it gives CASSQGQGKDEQYF.

The V call is TRBV2, the J call TRBJ1-4; TRBD1 agrees at 8 bases. Trimming cost V 5 bases and J 8 bases; bases outside gene matches: 13. The germline V gene encodes CDR1 SNHLY and CDR2 FYNNEI. This CDR3 spans 16 amino acids. The CDR3 DNA reads as TGTGCCAGCAGTCTTTGGACAGGGCGGGCCTCAGAAAAACTGTTTTTT. Translated: CASSLWTGRASEKLFF.

The genes are TRBV5-1 and TRBJ1-1, with a weak D call TRBD1 (5 bases). CDR3 length: 15 amino acids. CDR1 SGHRS and CDR2 YFSETQ come from the germline V gene. V gave up 2 bases and J gave up 4 bases, with 15 bases separating them. The CDR3 loop reads CASSFMGGTSTEAFF. Here the CDR3 DNA reads TGCGCCAGCAGCTTTATGGGGGGGACGAGCACTGAAGCTTTCTTT.

The chain combines TRBV19 with TRBJ1-5, with D uncertain. CDR3 length equals 13 residues. V dropped 7 bases and J dropped 0 bases, with 7 bases sitting between them. In germline, CDR1 is LNHDA, CDR2 SQIVND (reference sequence). The CDR3 loop is CASNSNSNQPQHF. CDR3 DNA: TGTGCCAGTAACAGCAATAGCAATCAGCCCCAGCATTTT.

The V and J genes are TRBV6-6 and TRBJ1-1; D call uncertain. The V gene lost 3 bases and the J gene lost 6 bases, with 5 bases spanning the gap. The CDR3 spans 11 residues. The V gene's germline CDR1 is MNHNY and CDR2 SVGAGI (reference sequence). As DNA, the CDR3 is TGTGCCAGCAGTTATGCGGCTGAAGCTTTCTTT. It yields the protein CASSYAAEAFF.